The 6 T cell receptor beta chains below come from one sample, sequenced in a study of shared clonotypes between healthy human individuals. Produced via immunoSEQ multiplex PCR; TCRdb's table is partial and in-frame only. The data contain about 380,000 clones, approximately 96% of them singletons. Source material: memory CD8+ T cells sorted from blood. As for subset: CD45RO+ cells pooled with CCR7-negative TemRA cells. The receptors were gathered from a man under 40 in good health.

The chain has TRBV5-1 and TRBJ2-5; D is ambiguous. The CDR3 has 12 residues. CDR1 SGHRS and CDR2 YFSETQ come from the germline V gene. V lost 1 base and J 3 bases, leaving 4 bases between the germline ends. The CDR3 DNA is TGCGCCAGCAGCTTGCATAAAGAGACCCAGTACTTC. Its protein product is CASSLHKETQYF.

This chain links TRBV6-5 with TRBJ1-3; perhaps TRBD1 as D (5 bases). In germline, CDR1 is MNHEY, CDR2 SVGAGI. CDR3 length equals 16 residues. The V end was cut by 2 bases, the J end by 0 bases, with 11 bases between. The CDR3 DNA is TGTGCCAGCAGTTACGGGGACCGACACTCTGGAAACACCATATATTTT. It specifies CASSYGDRHSGNTIYF.

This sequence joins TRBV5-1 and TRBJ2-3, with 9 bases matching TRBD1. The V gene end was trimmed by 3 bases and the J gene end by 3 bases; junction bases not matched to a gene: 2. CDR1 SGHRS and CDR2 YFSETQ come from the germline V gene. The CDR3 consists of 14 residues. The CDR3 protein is CASSWDRVTDTQYF. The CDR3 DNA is TGCGCCAGCAGCTGGGACAGGGTTACAGATACGCAGTATTTT.

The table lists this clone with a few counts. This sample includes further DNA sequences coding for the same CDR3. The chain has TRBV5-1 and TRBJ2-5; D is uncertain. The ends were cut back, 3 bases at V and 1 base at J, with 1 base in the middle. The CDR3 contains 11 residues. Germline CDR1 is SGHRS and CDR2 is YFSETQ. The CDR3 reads CASSSQETQYF. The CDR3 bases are TGCGCCAGCAGCTCCCAAGAGACCCAGTACTTC.

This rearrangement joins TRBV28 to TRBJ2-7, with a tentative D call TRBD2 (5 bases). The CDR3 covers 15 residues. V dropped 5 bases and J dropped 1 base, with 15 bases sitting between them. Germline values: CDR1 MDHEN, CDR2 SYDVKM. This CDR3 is CASSPPRVSSYEQYF. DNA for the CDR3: TGTGCCAGCAGTCCTCCGCGGGTTAGTTCCTACGAGCAGTACTTC.

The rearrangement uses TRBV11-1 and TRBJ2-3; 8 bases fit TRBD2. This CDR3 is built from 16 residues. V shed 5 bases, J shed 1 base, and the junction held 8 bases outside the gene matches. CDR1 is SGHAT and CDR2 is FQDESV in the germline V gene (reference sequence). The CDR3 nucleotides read TGTGCCAGCAGCGCCGGGACTAGGGACGGCACAGATACGCAGTATTTT. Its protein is CASSAGTRDGTDTQYF.